The entry that follows covers one TCR beta chain sequence. The antigen remains unidentified. In total, each donor contributed a single heparinised blood draw that averaged around 100 mL. Sorting based on CD45RO/CCR7/CD25/CD127/CD95/CD27 separated CD4+ naive, central memory, regulatory and stem cell-like memory cells. cDNA synthesis used the whole RNA isolate, giving expressed TCRB sequences. Sequencing used immunoSEQ multiplex PCR; TCRdb keeps in-frame clones, though not all of them. The sample consists of some 220,000 clones, around 9.9% of them appearing once. The CDR3 is 15 residues long. Germline assignment: CDR1 MNHEY and CDR2 SVGAGI. With V trimmed by 4 bases and J by 4 bases, 9 bases remained unmatched. This sample is drawn from a study of beta chain features in type 1 diabetes. Points from the study as a whole: PCR might favor shorter templates, equally in patients and controls.

The receptor was isolated from a man aged 18 to 29 in good health. Sequencing was performed on central memory CD4+ T cells from blood. V is TRBV6-5 and J is TRBJ2-7; 8 bases line up with TRBD1. This CDR3 is CASSFGAGGLYEQYF. CDR3 coding DNA: TGTGCCAGCAGTTTCGGGGCAGGGGGCCTGTACGAGCAGTACTTC.